Only a few counts were recorded for the clone carrying this T cell receptor beta chain. Its antigen is as yet unknown. This entry comes from a study of cytomegalovirus exposure and HLA in healthy donors. Study-wide results and limits: It was likely that a cluster of highly shared sequence variants was a sequencing artifact. The productive fraction for most TCR beta V segments was about 90% or about 30% in an earlier analysis. The authors listed some 150 TCR beta chains as cytomegalovirus-associated.

Vbeta (60) and Jbeta (13) primers were used in the PCR. The data were produced by immunoSEQ multiplex PCR, yet TCRdb's version contains in-frame clones alone and is incomplete. The sample lists approximately 130,000 clones; roughly 79% were seen once. Healthy bone marrow donors supplied every sample. The CDR3 runs 13 residues. V trimming: 8 bases; J trimming: 7 bases; junction bases outside the gene matches: 7. Germline values: CDR1 MNHNS, CDR2 SASEGT. The sample was PBMCs. The V and J genes are TRBV6-1 and TRBJ2-1; TRBD1 matches at 8 bases. This clonotype was obtained from a man aged 25-40 years in good health and CMV-seronegative. The CDR3 DNA reads TGTGCCAGCGGGGGGACAGGTTGGAATGAGCAGTTCTTC. Translation gives CASGGTGWNEQFF.